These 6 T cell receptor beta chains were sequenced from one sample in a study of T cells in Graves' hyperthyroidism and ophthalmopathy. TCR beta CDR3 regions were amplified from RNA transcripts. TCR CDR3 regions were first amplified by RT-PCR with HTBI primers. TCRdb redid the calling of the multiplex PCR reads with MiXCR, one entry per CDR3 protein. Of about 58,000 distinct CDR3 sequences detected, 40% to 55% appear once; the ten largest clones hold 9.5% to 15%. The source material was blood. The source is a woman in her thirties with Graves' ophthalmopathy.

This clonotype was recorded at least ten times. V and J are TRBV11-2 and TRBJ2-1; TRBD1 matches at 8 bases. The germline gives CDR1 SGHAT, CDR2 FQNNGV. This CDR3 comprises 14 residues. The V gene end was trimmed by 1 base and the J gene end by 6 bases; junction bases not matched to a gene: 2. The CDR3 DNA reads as TGTGCCAGCAGCTTAGGGACAGGGACCAATGAGCAGTTCTTC. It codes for CASSLGTGTNEQFF.

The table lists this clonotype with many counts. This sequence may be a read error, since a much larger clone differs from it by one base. Here the CDR3 reads CSARGARVRNYGYTF. As DNA, the CDR3 is TGCAGTGCTAGAGGGGCAAGGGTCCGTAACTATGGCTACACCTTC. The V call is TRBV20-1, the J call TRBJ1-2; D uncertain. Germline CDR1 DFQATT, CDR2 SNEGSKA (reference sequence). CDR3 length: 15 amino acids. V was cut by 1 base and J by 1 base, with 13 bases left in between.

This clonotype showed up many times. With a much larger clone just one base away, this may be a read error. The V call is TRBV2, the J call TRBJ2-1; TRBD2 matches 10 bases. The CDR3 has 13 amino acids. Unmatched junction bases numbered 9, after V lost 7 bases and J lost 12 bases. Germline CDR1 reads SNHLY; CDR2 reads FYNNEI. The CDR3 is CASNRIAGGGQFF. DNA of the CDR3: TGTGCCAGCAACCGAATAGCGGGAGGTGGGCAGTTCTTC.

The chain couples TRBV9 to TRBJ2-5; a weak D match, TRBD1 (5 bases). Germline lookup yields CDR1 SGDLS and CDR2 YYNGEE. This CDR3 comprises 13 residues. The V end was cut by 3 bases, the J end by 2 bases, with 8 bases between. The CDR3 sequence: CASSADTQETQYF. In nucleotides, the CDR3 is TGTGCCAGCAGCGCGGACACTCAAGAGACCCAGTACTTC.

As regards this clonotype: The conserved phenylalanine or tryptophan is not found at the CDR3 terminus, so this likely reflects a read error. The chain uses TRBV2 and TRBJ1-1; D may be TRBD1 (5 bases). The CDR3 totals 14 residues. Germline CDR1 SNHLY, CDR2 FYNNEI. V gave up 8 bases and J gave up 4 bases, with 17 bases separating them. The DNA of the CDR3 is TGTGCCAGCGGTCCAGGGAGGTCCGCCACTGAAGCTTTCTCT. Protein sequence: CASGPGRSATEAFS.

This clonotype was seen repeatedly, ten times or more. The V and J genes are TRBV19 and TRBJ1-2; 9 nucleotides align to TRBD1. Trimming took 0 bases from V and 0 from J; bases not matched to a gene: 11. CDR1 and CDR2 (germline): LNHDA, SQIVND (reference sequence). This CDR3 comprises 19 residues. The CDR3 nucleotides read TGTGCCAGTAGTATAGACCCGGGACAGGGCCTTCGAGCTAACTATGGCTACACCTTC. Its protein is CASSIDPGQGLRANYGYTF.